This passage covers 20 T cell receptor beta chains from one sample sequenced in a study of blood T cell repertoires in COVID-19. Only in-frame clones appear in the TCRdb table, and some are missing; sequencing was by immunoSEQ multiplex PCR. The sample consists of about 170,000 clones, approximately 84% of them appearing once. The specimen sequenced was peripheral blood. These receptors came from a man in his 70s with active or convalescent COVID-19.

This clone was counted only a few times. The junction departs from the called germline gene at one end, perhaps through a read error. The genes are TRBV18 and TRBJ2-7; TRBD1 agrees at 8 bases. This CDR3 contains 14 residues. Per germline, CDR1 KGHSH and CDR2 LQKENI. The CDR3 region is CASSPQGDSYEQYF. CDR3 DNA sequence: TGTGCCAGCTCCCCACAGGGGGACTCCTACGAGCAGTACTTC.

The CDR3 region has the DNA TGTGCCAGCAGCCGCGGCCGGAACACAGATACGCAGTATTTT. This translates into CASSRGRNTDTQYF. This sequence joins TRBV5-4 and TRBJ2-3; D remains unclear. CDR3 length: 14 amino acids. CDR1 is SGHNT, CDR2 YYREEE, per germline (reference sequence). V was trimmed by 4 bases and J by 2 bases, leaving 11 bases between them.

The V gene is TRBV6-2 or TRBV6-3, the J gene TRBJ2-2; 11 bases line up with TRBD2. Germline loops: CDR1 MNHEY, CDR2 SVGEGT. V lost 2 bases to trimming and J lost 1 base; unmatched junction nucleotides: 6. The CDR3 loop spans 18 amino acids. CDR3 in amino acids: CASSYPIGLAGNTGELFF. DNA for the CDR3: TGTGCCAGCAGTTACCCGATTGGACTAGCGGGGAACACCGGGGAGCTGTTTTTT.

This chain connects TRBV28 to TRBJ2-2; D unclear. Germline V lookup: CDR1 MDHEN, CDR2 SYDVKM. The CDR3 is 15 residues long. Between the trimmed V and J ends, which lost 3 bases and 3 bases, there was a span of 11 bases. CDR3 sequence: CASSFLRSYTGELFF. The CDR3, as DNA: TGTGCCAGCAGTTTCCTGAGATCGTACACCGGGGAGCTGTTTTTT.

In its sample, this clone was seen a few times. J is TRBJ2-5 and V is TRBV29-1; D might be TRBD2 (6 bases). Germline CDR1 is SQVTM and CDR2 is ANQGSEA. The V gene lost 6 bases and the J gene lost 2 bases, with 16 bases spanning the gap. The CDR3 runs to 14 residues. The CDR3 here is CSVLPPGRQETQYF. CDR3 sequence (DNA): TGCAGCGTCCTCCCGCCGGGGAGGCAAGAGACCCAGTACTTC. Looking up the rest from reference TRBV29-1 and TRBJ2-5 gives the full variable domain: SAVISQKPSRDICQRGTSLTIQCQVDSQVTMMFWYRQQPGQSLTLIATANQGSEATYESGFVIDKFPISRPNLTFSTLTVSNMSPEDSSIYLCSVLPPGRQETQYFGPGTRLLVL.

The CDR3 DNA reads as TGTGCCTGGGACAGGGACGGCTATGGCTACACCTTC. Amino acid sequence: CAWDRDGYGYTF. The chain couples TRBV30 to TRBJ1-2; 7 nucleotides line up with TRBD1. CDR3 size: 12 residues. From germline, CDR1 is GTSNPN and CDR2 SVGIG (reference sequence). V lost 5 bases, J lost 4 bases, and 4 bases stayed unmatched. The whole variable domain, remainder taken from reference TRBV30 and TRBJ1-2, is SQTIHQWPATLVQPVGSPLSLECTVEGTSNPNLYWYRQAAGRGLQLLFYSVGIGQISSEVPQNLSASRPQDRQFILSSKKLLLSDSGFYLCAWDRDGYGYTFGSGTRLTVV.

The V call is TRBV27, the J call TRBJ2-3; 9 bases fit TRBD2. Germline V gene data show CDR1 as MNHEY and CDR2 as SMNVEV (reference sequence). Trimming at V came to 3 bases and at J to 2 bases, leaving 3 bases not matched to a gene. The CDR3 runs 15 residues. Here the CDR3 reads CASSLSSGITDTQYF. The CDR3 DNA follows: TGTGCCAGCAGTTTGTCTAGCGGGATCACAGATACGCAGTATTTT.

The chain recombines TRBV6-6 with TRBJ1-1, with 10 bases aligning to TRBD1. This CDR3 contains 15 residues. V lost 5 bases and J lost 1; bases outside the gene matches: 4. The germline V gene has CDR1 MNHNY and CDR2 SVGAGI (reference sequence). CDR3 nucleotides: TGTGCCAGCAGTCCAGGGACAGGGGCGAACACTGAAGCTTTCTTT. Protein: CASSPGTGANTEAFF.

This chain connects TRBV4-3 to TRBJ2-1, with TRBD2 matching over 13 bases. The J segment lost 14 bases and the V segment lost 2 bases, leaving 9 bases of the junction unmatched. This CDR3 has 15 residues. In germline, CDR1 is LGHNA, CDR2 YSLEER. CDR3 sequence reads: CASSQQGTSGVVKFF. Written as DNA, the CDR3 is TGCGCCAGCAGCCAACAAGGGACTAGCGGGGTAGTAAAGTTCTTC.

This clone has a handful of counts. The rearrangement links TRBV19 to TRBJ1-5; D perhaps matches TRBD1 (5 bases). The germline V and J ends were trimmed by 1 base and 5 bases, with 15 bases remaining between them. Per germline, CDR1 LNHDA and CDR2 SQIVND (reference sequence). The CDR3 is 16 amino acids. This CDR3 is CASSIGPQGRDQPQHF. DNA for the CDR3: TGTGCCAGTAGTATAGGGCCCCAGGGTAGGGATCAGCCCCAGCATTTT.

The V call is TRBV24-1, the J call TRBJ1-2; D is ambiguous. Germline CDR1 KGHDR, CDR2 SFDVKD. V lost 7 bases and J lost 8, with 16 bases in between. The CDR3 is made up of 13 amino acids. The CDR3 region is CATRGEGNVGYTF. In DNA form, the CDR3 reads TGTGCCACCAGGGGAGAGGGAAATGTGGGCTACACCTTC.

The V call is TRBV6-2 or TRBV6-3, the J call TRBJ1-5; D uncertain. CDR3 length: 14 residues. The germline V gene encodes CDR1 MNHEY and CDR2 SVGEGT. Trimming cost V 2 bases and J 3 bases, with 8 bases left between them. CDR3 nucleotides: TGTGCCAGCAGTTACCGGGTTTCCAATCAGCCCCAGCATTTT. Its protein is CASSYRVSNQPQHF.

V usage is TRBV6-6 and J usage is TRBJ2-5; 7 nucleotides line up with TRBD2. The CDR3 runs 15 residues. The germline V gene encodes CDR1 MNHNY and CDR2 SVGAGI (reference sequence). J gave up 0 bases and V 2 bases, and 3 bases lay outside the gene matches. The CDR3 DNA is TGTGCCAGCAGTTACAACCTAGCGGACCAAGAGACCCAGTACTTC. Protein sequence: CASSYNLADQETQYF.

This clone was detected a few times. The chain is built from TRBV7-2 and TRBJ1-5, with 9 nucleotides matching TRBD1. Trimming removed 5 bases from V and 6 bases from J; junction bases left unmatched: 8. The CDR3 has 15 residues. Germline CDR1 is SGHTA and CDR2 is FQGNSA. CDR3 DNA sequence: TGTGCCAGCAGCCACCAGGGACAGGGTTTTCAGCCCCAGCATTTT. Amino acid sequence: CASSHQGQGFQPQHF. Full variable domain (outside the CDR3, taken from reference TRBV7-2 and TRBJ1-5): GAGVSQSPSNKVTEKGKDVELRCDPISGHTALYWYRQSLGQGLEFLIYFQGNSAPDKSGLPSDRFSAERTGGSVSTLTIQRTQQEDSAVYLCASSHQGQGFQPQHFGDGTRLSIL.

This chain connects TRBV5-1 to TRBJ2-1; 10 nucleotides agree with TRBD2. V lost 0 bases and J lost 8; bases outside the gene matches: 8. Germline values: CDR1 SGHRS, CDR2 YFSETQ. The CDR3 is 16 amino acids. For the CDR3, the DNA is TGCGCCAGCAGCTTGGTCCCCAGCGGGGGGGCCGATGAGCAGTTCTTC. Protein sequence: CASSLVPSGGADEQFF.

This rearrangement joins TRBV2 to TRBJ1-1, with D uncertain. The germline gives CDR1 SNHLY, CDR2 FYNNEI. Between the trimmed V and J ends, which lost 11 bases and 3 bases, there was a span of 13 bases. CDR3 length: 12 residues. The CDR3 DNA follows: TGTGCCCAGCGGGGAGGAGACACTGAAGCTTTCTTT. Its translation: CAQRGGDTEAFF.

The chain uses TRBV28 and TRBJ1-2; the D is unclear. The length of the CDR3 is 13 residues. Germline V gives CDR1 MDHEN, CDR2 SYDVKM. With 8 bases removed from V and 1 base from J, the gap between germline ends came to 11 bases. The CDR3 sequence is CASREELNYGYTF. In DNA form, the CDR3 reads TGTGCCAGCCGAGAGGAGCTTAACTATGGCTACACCTTC.

The chain links TRBV6-2 or TRBV6-3 to TRBJ1-6, with 8 bases aligning to TRBD1. The CDR3 is 12 amino acids. Germline V gene lookup returns CDR1 MNHEY and CDR2 SVGEGT. Germline trimming cut 6 bases from V and 9 bases from J; bases unmatched to any gene: 1. The CDR3 sequence: CASSTGGSPLHF. In nucleotides, the CDR3 is TGTGCCAGCAGCACAGGGGGTTCACCCCTCCACTTT.

This clone occurred a few times. The V gene is TRBV5-1, the J gene TRBJ1-3, with D unclear. The germline V gene has CDR1 SGHRS and CDR2 YFSETQ. The CDR3 contains 16 residues. V dropped 4 bases and J dropped 9 bases, with 23 bases sitting between them. CDR3 loop: CASSPEVQFPSVTIYF. The CDR3, as DNA: TGCGCCAGCAGCCCTGAGGTTCAGTTCCCCAGTGTCACCATATATTTT.

The chain carries TRBV18 and TRBJ2-1; 9 nucleotides agree with TRBD1. V shed 4 bases and J 7 bases; nucleotides not matched to a gene: 11. Germline CDR1 and CDR2: KGHSH and LQKENI. There are 16 residues in the CDR3. CDR3 nucleotides: TGTGCCAGCTCACGCCGCGGGGGACAGGGTGTGAATGAGCAGTTCTTC. It specifies CASSRRGGQGVNEQFF.